Listed here is a single TCR beta chain. The antigen is undetermined. Germline V CDR1 and CDR2: MNHEY, SVGEGT. This CDR3 is built from 14 residues. The V end was cut by 6 bases, the J end by 4 bases, with 16 bases between. The second PCR ran roughly 6 to 11 cycles with a sample-barcoded 5' primer and J-beta primers. A template-switch adaptor that had 12 random nucleotides put a tag on each cDNA molecule. TCRdb passed the 5' RACE reads through MiXCR, listing each CDR3 protein once. Of 720,000 or so distinct CDR3 sequences listed, around two fifths are singletons. This sample stems from a study of blood T cells in healthy people across ages. Notes on the study in general: Higher diversity and more naive CD4+ cells were features of long-lived donors, compared to aged donors.

This chain connects TRBV6-2 or TRBV6-3 to TRBJ2-7; D unclear. The clonotype comes from a man at least 80 years old in good health. Input material: blood. Written as DNA, the CDR3 is TGTGCCAGCAGCCCCATTTTAGGTGTATACGAGCAGTACTTC. Encoded protein: CASSPILGVYEQYF.